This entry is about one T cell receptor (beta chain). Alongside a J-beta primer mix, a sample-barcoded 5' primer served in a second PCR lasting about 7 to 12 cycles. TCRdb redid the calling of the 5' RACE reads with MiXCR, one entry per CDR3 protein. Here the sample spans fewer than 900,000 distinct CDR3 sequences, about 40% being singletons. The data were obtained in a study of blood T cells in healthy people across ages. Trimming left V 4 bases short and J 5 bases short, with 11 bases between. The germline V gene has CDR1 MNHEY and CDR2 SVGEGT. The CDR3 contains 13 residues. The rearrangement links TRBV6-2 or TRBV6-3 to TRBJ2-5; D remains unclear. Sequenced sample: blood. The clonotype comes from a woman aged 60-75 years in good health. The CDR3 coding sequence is TGTGCCAGCAGTTCGGTAGGGCGGGAGACCCAGTACTTC. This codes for CASSSVGRETQYF.